This T cell receptor (beta chain) derives from a study of T cell responses to AZD1222 COVID-19 vaccine. Study-wide findings and caveats: Sampled repertoires all dated from after the peak T cell response. Reportedly, nearly half the spike-specific TCRs target unmutated variant regions. There were vaccine-associated CD4 TCRs across spike, dominant at 160-218 and 743-854.

Produced via immunoSEQ multiplex PCR; TCRdb's table is partial and in-frame only. This table has 150,000 to 200,000 clones, less than 95% appearing once. The V gene's germline CDR1 is WSHSY and CDR2 SAAADI. The V gene lost 2 bases and the J gene lost 7 bases, with 15 bases spanning the gap. The CDR3 length is 14 residues. Notes on this clone: Its target is unknown.

V usage is TRBV10-2 and J usage is TRBJ2-7; D possibly corresponds to TRBD1 (6 bases). This specimen was peripheral blood, taken on day 0 of AZD1222 vaccination. This TCR was recovered from an adult in good health. In DNA form, the CDR3 reads TGCGCCAGCAGTGAGGTAGTGGGGGCGCTGGAGCAGTACTTC. Residues: CASSEVVGALEQYF.